The TCR beta chain under discussion was sequenced for a study of T cells after yellow fever vaccination. Findings of the study overall: Of the clonotypes, a small share occurred in both CD4 and CD8 compartments.

On this clonotype itself: Its matching antigen is unknown.

MiXCR was run by TCRdb on the 5' RACE reads, yielding one entry per CDR3 protein. This sample has roughly 330,000 distinct CDR3 sequences, with under 5% found just once. The V and J ends lost 1 base and 4 bases respectively, with 10 bases between them. CDR1 and CDR2 (germline): DFQATT, SNEGSKA (reference sequence). The CDR3 is 13 residues long. The sample consisted of PBMCs, taken 5 days after the yellow fever booster vaccination. This clonotype was obtained from a man younger than 35 who received the YFV17D yellow fever vaccine. This chain connects TRBV20-1 to TRBJ1-2; D remains unclear. CDR3 DNA sequence: TGCAGTGCTAGAGTGCCCAGCCCCTATGGCTACACCTTC. Residues: CSARVPSPYGYTF.